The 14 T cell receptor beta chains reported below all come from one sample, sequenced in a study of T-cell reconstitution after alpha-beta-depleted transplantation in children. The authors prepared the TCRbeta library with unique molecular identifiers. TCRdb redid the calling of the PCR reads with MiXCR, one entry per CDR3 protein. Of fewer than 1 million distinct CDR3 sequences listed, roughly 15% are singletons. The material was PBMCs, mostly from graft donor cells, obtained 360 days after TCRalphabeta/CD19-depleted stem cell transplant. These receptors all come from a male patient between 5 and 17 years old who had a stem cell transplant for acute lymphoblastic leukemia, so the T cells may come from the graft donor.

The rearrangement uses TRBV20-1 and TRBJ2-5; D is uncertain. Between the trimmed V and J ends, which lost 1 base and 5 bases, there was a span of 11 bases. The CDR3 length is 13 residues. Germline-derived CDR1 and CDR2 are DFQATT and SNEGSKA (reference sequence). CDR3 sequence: CSARATVRETQYF. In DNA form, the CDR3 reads TGCAGTGCTAGAGCTACCGTTCGGGAGACCCAGTACTTC.

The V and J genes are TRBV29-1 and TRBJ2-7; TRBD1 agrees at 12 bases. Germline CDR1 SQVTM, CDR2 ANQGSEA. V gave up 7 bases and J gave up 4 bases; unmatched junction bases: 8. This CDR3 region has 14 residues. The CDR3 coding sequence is TGCAGCGCTGTCCGGGACAGGGGGCCTTACGAGCAGTACTTC. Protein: CSAVRDRGPYEQYF.

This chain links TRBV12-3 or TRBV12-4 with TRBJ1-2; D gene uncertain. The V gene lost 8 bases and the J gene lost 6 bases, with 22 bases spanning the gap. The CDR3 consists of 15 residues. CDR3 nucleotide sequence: TGTGCCAGCGGCCCACTAACAGTTCCCGGGCATGGCTACACCTTC. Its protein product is CASGPLTVPGHGYTF.

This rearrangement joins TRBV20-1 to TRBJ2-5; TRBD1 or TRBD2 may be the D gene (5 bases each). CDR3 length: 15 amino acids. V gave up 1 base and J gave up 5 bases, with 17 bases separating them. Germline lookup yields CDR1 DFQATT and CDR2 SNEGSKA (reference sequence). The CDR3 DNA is TGCAGTGCTAGAGCCCTTCTGGGGCGCGGGGAGACCCAGTACTTC. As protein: CSARALLGRGETQYF.

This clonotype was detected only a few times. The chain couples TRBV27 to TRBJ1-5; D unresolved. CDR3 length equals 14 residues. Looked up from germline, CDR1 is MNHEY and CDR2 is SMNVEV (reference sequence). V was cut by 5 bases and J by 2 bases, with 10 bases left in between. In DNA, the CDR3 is TGTGCCAGCAGTCAAACATGGGGCAATCAGCCCCAGCATTTT. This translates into CASSQTWGNQPQHF.

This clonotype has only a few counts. The CDR3, as DNA: TGTGCCAGCAGCTCCGGGACTAGCGGATTATACGAGCAGTACTTC. Its protein is CASSSGTSGLYEQYF. V gene TRBV7-6 combines with J gene TRBJ2-7; 11 nucleotides agree with TRBD2. J was trimmed by 4 bases and V by 4 bases; bases with no gene match: 6. Germline assignment: CDR1 SGHVS and CDR2 FNYEAQ. The CDR3 is made up of 15 amino acids.

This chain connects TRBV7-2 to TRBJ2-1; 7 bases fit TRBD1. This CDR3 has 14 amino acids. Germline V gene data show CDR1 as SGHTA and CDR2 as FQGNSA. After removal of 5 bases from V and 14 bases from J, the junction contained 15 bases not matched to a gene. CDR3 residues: CASSARQGSSAKFF. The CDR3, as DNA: TGTGCCAGCAGCGCTCGACAGGGATCCTCAGCTAAGTTCTTC.

CDR3 DNA: TGCAGCGTCCATGAGGGGGGTTCTGGAAACACCATATATTTT. It is translated as CSVHEGGSGNTIYF. This sequence joins TRBV29-1 and TRBJ1-3, with D tentatively TRBD1 (6 bases). The germline V and J ends were trimmed by 6 bases and 1 base, with 13 bases remaining between them. The CDR3 has 14 amino acids. Germline V gene lookup returns CDR1 SQVTM and CDR2 ANQGSEA.

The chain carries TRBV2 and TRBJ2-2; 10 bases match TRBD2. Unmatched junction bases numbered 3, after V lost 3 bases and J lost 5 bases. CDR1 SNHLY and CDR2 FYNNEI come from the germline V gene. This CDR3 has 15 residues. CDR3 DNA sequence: TGTGCCAGCAGTGAGGTAGCGGGAGGTACCGGGGAGCTGTTTTTT. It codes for CASSEVAGGTGELFF.

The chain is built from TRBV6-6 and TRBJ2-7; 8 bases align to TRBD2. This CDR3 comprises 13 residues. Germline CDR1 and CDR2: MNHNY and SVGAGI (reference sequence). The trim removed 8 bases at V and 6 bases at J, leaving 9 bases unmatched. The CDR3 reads CASQMREVGEQYF. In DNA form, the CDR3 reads TGTGCCAGCCAGATGCGGGAGGTCGGCGAGCAGTACTTC.

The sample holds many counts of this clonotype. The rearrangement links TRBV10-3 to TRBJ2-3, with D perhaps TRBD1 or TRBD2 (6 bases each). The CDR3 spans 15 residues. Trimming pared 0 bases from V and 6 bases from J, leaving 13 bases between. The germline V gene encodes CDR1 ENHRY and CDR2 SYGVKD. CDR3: CAISESRGTRDTQYF. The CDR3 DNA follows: TGTGCCATCAGTGAGTCTCGGGGGACAAGGGATACGCAGTATTTT.

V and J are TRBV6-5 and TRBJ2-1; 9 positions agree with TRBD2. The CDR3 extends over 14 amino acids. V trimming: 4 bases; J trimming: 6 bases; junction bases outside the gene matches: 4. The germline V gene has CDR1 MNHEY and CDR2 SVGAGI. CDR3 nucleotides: TGTGCCAGCAGTTCTCGGACTAGCGCCAATGAGCAGTTCTTC. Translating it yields CASSSRTSANEQFF.

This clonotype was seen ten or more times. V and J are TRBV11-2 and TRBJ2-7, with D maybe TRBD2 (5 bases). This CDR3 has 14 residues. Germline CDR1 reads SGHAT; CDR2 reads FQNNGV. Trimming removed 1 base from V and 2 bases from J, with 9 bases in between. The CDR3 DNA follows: TGTGCCAGCAGCTTAGTGAGGGAAACCTACGAGCAGTACTTC. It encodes CASSLVRETYEQYF.

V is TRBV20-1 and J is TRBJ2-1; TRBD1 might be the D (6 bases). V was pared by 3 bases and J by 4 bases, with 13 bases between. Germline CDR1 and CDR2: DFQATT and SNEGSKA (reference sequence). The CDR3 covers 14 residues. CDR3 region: CSASPGASYNEQFF. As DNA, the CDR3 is TGCAGTGCTAGCCCAGGGGCAAGTTACAATGAGCAGTTCTTC.